This T cell receptor (beta chain) was recorded in a study of blood T cell repertoires in COVID-19. Turning to the study itself: Samples came from the United States, Italy and Spain, spanning acute and convalescent COVID-19.

As originally analysed: From reference gene primer amplification, estimates of nucleated cell counts were derived. Sequencing used immunoSEQ multiplex PCR; TCRdb keeps in-frame clones, though not all of them. The V and J calls and the clone size are those of that table, but D and trimming were determined from the DNA. This sample yields fewer than 85,000 clones, of which approximately 85% are seen a single time; approximately 4.6% belongs to the top ten. Germline V gene sequence: CDR1 SGHRS, CDR2 YFSETQ. V shed 4 bases and J 1 base; nucleotides not matched to a gene: 4. CDR3 size: 14 residues. The chain carries TRBV5-1 and TRBJ2-5, with TRBD1 identical over 7 bases. This TCR derives from an older man with acute or convalescent COVID-19. The source material was peripheral blood. The CDR3 DNA is TGCGCCAGCAGCACTGACAGGGCCCAAGAGACCCAGTACTTC. The encoded protein is CASSTDRAQETQYF.